This paragraph reports one T cell receptor beta chain. Using immunoSEQ multiplex PCR, the repertoire was profiled, and TCRdb retains in-frame clones only, with some absent. Of around 71,000 clones listed, approximately 86% are singletons. Germline V gene sequence: CDR1 SGHNT, CDR2 YYREEE (reference sequence). Trimming left V 0 bases short and J 4 bases short, with 10 bases between. The CDR3 spans 14 residues. These data come from a study of blood T cell repertoires in COVID-19. V and J are TRBV5-4 and TRBJ1-1; D call uncertain. The clonotype originates from a woman aged 55-69 years with acute or convalescent COVID-19. Sequences were obtained from peripheral blood. CDR3 in amino acids: CASSLEQRRTEAFF. CDR3 nucleotides: TGTGCCAGCAGCTTGGAACAGCGGCGCACTGAAGCTTTCTTT.